These 12 T cell receptor beta chains came from one sample sequenced in a study of T cell responses to AZD1222 COVID-19 vaccine. This table comes from immunoSEQ multiplex PCR, and its TCRdb copy is limited to in-frame clones, with some not included. This table holds around 270,000 clones, 94% found once. The starting material was peripheral blood, obtained 28 days after the second AZD1222 dose. The receptors originated from an adult who received the AZD1222 COVID-19 vaccine.

This clone has only one observation. The V gene is TRBV28, the J gene TRBJ1-5; D gene ambiguous. Germline V gene data show CDR1 as MDHEN and CDR2 as SYDVKM. V was pared by 3 bases and J by 7 bases, with 13 bases between. There are 14 residues in the CDR3. The CDR3 DNA follows: TGTGCCAGCAGTTTGGGCAGGCCGGGGCAGCCCCAGCATTTT. It is translated as CASSLGRPGQPQHF.

This sequence joins TRBV7-6 and TRBJ2-7; 8 bases align to TRBD1. The germline V gene has CDR1 SGHVS and CDR2 FNYEAQ. V lost 1 base to trimming and J lost 9 bases; unmatched junction nucleotides: 11. There are 15 residues in the CDR3. CDR3 nucleotides: TGTGCCAGCAGCTTAGATCCGGGACAGGTTACGGGGCAGTACTTC. Protein: CASSLDPGQVTGQYF.

This chain uses TRBV28 with TRBJ1-4; D ambiguous. This CDR3 spans 16 amino acids. The ends were cut back, 4 bases at V and 4 bases at J, with 16 bases in the middle. CDR1 and CDR2 from the germline V gene are MDHEN and SYDVKM. CDR3 nucleotide sequence: TGTGCCAGCAGTTCCCCCCCTACAAGGATTAATGAAAAACTGTTTTTT. Its translation is CASSSPPTRINEKLFF.

The chain carries TRBV2 and TRBJ1-2; TRBD1 matches at 8 bases. Trimming at V came to 8 bases and at J to 4 bases, leaving 12 bases not matched to a gene. Germline loops: CDR1 SNHLY, CDR2 FYNNEI. The CDR3 has 15 amino acids. CDR3 DNA: TGTGCCAGCCGGAAGGCAGGGGGCGACATCTATGGCTACACCTTC. This codes for CASRKAGGDIYGYTF.

The J gene is TRBJ2-7, the V gene TRBV7-7, with 13 positions matching TRBD2. This CDR3 comprises 15 residues. The junction had 3 bases not matched to a gene; V was cut back by 5 bases and J by 2 bases. The germline V gene has CDR1 SSHAT and CDR2 FNYEAQ (reference sequence). DNA of the CDR3: TGTGCCAGCAGCCCCGGACTAGCGGGAGCCTACGAGCAGTACTTC. Residues: CASSPGLAGAYEQYF.

The chain links TRBV14 to TRBJ1-6; 8 nucleotides line up with TRBD1. The CDR3 extends over 15 amino acids. From germline, CDR1 is SGHDN and CDR2 FVKESK. V gave up 3 bases and J gave up 7 bases; unmatched junction bases: 5. The chain's CDR3 is CASSQSDRVNSPLHF. The CDR3 DNA is TGTGCCAGCAGCCAGTCGGACAGGGTGAATTCACCCCTCCACTTT.

V gene TRBV3-1 (or the pseudogene TRBV3-2) combines with J gene TRBJ2-2; 10 bases map to TRBD1. Germline assignment: CDR1 LGHDT and CDR2 YNNKEL (reference sequence). The CDR3 length is 16 residues. V dropped 4 bases and J dropped 4; count of bases not matched to a gene: 6. CDR3 nucleotide sequence: TGTGCCAGCAGCCGCTCCGGGACAGGGGTCACCGGGGAGCTGTTTTTT. Residues: CASSRSGTGVTGELFF.

This clone appeared a single time. V usage is TRBV4-2 and J usage is TRBJ2-7; 11 bases are shared with TRBD1. Germline V lookup: CDR1 LGHNA, CDR2 YNFKEQ. The CDR3 is 16 amino acids. Trimming took 0 bases from V and 6 from J; bases not matched to a gene: 7. The CDR3 nucleotides are TGTGCCAGCAGCCAAGATCCAGGACAGGGGGCGAGCGAGCAGTACTTC. Translating it yields CASSQDPGQGASEQYF.

The chain joins TRBV5-1 to TRBJ2-7; TRBD1 is a possible D gene (7 bases). The germline CDR1 and CDR2 sequences are SGHRS and YFSETQ. V shed 0 bases and J shed 3 bases, with 13 bases lying between them. The CDR3 length is 15 residues. As DNA, the CDR3 is TGCGCCAGCAGCTTGGGCGGGACAGTGCACTACGAGCAGTACTTC. Translated, it gives CASSLGGTVHYEQYF.

As regards this clone: Within the sample, other DNA sequences also encode this same CDR3. This chain joins TRBV12-3 or TRBV12-4 and TRBJ1-5; possible D gene TRBD1, 5 bases. The CDR3 is 13 amino acids. V shed 0 bases and J shed 5 bases, with 5 bases lying between them. CDR3 bases: TGTGCCAGCAGTTTAGCGGGGGATCAGCCCCAGCATTTT. Its translation is CASSLAGDQPQHF.

V usage is TRBV4-1 and J usage is TRBJ1-1, with a possible D match to TRBD1 (6 bases). Trimming took off 3 bases at V and 3 bases at J, with 17 bases between the two ends. This CDR3 is 16 amino acids long. From germline, CDR1 is MGHRA and CDR2 YSYEKL. Written as DNA, the CDR3 is TGCGCCAGCAGCCAGTTAGGGGGGGGGAAGTACACTGAAGCTTTCTTT. This encodes CASSQLGGGKYTEAFF.

J is TRBJ1-1 and V is TRBV5-1; D is perhaps TRBD1 (5 bases). Trimming left V 0 bases short and J 7 bases short, with 7 bases between. The germline gives CDR1 SGHRS, CDR2 YFSETQ. This CDR3 is 12 amino acids long. The CDR3 here is CASSLVGLEAFF. The CDR3 bases are TGCGCCAGCAGCTTGGTGGGGCTTGAAGCTTTCTTT.